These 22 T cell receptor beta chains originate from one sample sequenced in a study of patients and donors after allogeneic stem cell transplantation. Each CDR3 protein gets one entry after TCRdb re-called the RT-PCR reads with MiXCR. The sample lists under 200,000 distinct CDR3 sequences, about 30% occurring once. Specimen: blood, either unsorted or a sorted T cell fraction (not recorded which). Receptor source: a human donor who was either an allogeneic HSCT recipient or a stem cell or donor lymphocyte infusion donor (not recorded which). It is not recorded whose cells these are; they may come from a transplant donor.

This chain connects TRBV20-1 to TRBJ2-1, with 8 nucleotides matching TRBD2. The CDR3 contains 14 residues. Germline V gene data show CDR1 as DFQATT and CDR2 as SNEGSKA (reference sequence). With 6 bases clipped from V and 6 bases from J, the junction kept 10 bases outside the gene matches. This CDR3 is CSAPQAGALNEQFF. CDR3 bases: TGCAGTGCCCCCCAAGCGGGAGCTCTCAATGAGCAGTTCTTC.

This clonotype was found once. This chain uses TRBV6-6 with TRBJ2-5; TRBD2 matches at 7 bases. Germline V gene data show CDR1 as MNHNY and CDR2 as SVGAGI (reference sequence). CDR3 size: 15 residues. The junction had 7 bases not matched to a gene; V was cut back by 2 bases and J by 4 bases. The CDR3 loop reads CASSYERLASETQYF. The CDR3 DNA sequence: TGTGCCAGCAGTTACGAGAGACTAGCTTCAGAGACCCAGTACTTC.

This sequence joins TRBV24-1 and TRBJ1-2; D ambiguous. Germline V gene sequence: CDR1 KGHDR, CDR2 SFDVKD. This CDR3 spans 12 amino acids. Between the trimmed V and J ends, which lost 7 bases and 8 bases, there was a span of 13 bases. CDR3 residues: CATSGWVGGYTF. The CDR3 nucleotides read TGTGCCACCAGCGGCTGGGTGGGCGGCTACACCTTC.

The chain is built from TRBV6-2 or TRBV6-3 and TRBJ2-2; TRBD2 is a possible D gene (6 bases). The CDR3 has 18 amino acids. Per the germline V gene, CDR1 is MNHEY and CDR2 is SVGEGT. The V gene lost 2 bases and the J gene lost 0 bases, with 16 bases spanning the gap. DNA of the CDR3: TGTGCCAGCAGTTACCGATTGGGTAGCGGAGCGAACACCGGGGAGCTGTTTTTT. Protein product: CASSYRLGSGANTGELFF.

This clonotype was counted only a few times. The CDR3 spells CASSQVLLAGAINEQFF. In DNA form, the CDR3 reads TGCGCCAGCAGCCAGGTCTTACTAGCGGGAGCGATCAATGAGCAGTTCTTC. This chain uses TRBV4-1 with TRBJ2-1; 11 bases match TRBD2. This CDR3 is 17 amino acids long. J lost 6 bases, V lost 3 bases, and 10 bases had no gene match. Per the germline V gene, CDR1 is MGHRA and CDR2 is YSYEKL.

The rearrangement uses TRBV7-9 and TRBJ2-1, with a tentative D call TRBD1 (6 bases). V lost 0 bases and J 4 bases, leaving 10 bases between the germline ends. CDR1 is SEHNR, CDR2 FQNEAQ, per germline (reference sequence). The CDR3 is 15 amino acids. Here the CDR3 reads CASSLAGTKYNEQFF. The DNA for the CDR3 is TGTGCCAGCAGCTTAGCCGGGACAAAGTACAATGAGCAGTTCTTC.

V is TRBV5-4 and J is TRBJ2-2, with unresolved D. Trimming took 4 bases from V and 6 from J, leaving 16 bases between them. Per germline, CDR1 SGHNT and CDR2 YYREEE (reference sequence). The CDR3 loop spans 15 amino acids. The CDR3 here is CASSPTAHKAGELFF. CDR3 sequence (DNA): TGTGCCAGCAGCCCAACTGCGCACAAGGCCGGGGAGCTGTTTTTT.

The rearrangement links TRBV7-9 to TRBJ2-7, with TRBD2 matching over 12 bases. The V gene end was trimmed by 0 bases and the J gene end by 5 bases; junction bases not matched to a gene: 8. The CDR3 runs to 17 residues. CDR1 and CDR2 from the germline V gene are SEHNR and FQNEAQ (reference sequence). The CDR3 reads CASSLASSGRAPHEQYF. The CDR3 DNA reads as TGTGCCAGCAGCTTAGCGTCTAGCGGGAGGGCTCCCCACGAGCAGTACTTC.

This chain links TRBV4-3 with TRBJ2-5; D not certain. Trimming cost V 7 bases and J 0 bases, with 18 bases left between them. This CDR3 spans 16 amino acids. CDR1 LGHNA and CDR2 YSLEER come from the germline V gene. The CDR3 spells CASTPRLTEYQETQYF. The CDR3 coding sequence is TGCGCCAGCACCCCAAGATTGACGGAGTACCAAGAGACCCAGTACTTC.

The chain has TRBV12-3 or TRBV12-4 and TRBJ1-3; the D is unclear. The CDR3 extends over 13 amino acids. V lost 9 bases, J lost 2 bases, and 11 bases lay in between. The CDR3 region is CASKSGAGNTIYF. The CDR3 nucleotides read TGTGCCAGTAAGAGTGGGGCTGGAAACACCATATATTTT.

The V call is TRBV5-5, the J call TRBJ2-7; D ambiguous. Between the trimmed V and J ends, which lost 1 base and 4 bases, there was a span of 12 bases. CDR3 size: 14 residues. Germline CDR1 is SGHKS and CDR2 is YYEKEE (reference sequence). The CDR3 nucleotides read TGTGCCAGCAGCTTGCCCCCTCTCTCTTACGAGCAGTACTTC. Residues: CASSLPPLSYEQYF. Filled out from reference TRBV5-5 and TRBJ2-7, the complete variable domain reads DAGVTQSPTHLIKTRGQQVTLRCSPISGHKSVSWYQQVLGQGPQFIFQYYEKEERGRGNFPDRFSARQFPNYSSELNVNALLLGDSALYLCASSLPPLSYEQYFGPGTRLTVT.

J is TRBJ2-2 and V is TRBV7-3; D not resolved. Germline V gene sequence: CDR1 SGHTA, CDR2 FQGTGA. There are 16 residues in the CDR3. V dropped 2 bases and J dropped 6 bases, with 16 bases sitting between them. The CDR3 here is CASSLQQPLQAGELFF. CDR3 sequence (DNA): TGTGCCAGCAGCTTACAACAGCCCCTCCAAGCCGGGGAGCTGTTTTTT.

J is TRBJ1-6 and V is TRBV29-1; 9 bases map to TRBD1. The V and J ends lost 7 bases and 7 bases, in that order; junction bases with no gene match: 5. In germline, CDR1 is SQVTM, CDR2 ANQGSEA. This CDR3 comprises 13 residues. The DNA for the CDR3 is TGCAGCGCCAGGGACAGGGAGAATTCACCCCTCCACTTT. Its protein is CSARDRENSPLHF.

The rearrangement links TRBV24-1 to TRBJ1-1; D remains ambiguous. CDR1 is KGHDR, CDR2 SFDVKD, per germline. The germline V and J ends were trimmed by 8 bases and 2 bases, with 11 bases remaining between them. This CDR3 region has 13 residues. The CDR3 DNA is TGTGCCACCAAGGGCAGATCAAACACTGAAGCTTTCTTT. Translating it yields CATKGRSNTEAFF.

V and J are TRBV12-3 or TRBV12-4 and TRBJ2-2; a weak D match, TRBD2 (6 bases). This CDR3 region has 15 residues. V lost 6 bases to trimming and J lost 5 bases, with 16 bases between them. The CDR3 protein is CASRGPRGRTGELFF. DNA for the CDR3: TGTGCCAGCAGAGGACCTCGGGGGAGGACCGGGGAGCTGTTTTTT.

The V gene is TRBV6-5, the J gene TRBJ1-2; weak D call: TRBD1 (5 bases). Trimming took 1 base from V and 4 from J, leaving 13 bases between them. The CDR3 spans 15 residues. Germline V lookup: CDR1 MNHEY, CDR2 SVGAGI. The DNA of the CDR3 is TGTGCCAGCAGTTACTATGGGGACGGACTCTATGGCTACACCTTC. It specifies CASSYYGDGLYGYTF.

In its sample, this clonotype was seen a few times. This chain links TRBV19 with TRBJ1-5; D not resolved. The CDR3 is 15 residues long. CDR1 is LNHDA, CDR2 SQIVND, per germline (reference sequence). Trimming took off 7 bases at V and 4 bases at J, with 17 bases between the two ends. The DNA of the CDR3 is TGTGCCAGTACCGAAACAGTATTGGGTAATCAGCCCCAGCATTTT. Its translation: CASTETVLGNQPQHF.

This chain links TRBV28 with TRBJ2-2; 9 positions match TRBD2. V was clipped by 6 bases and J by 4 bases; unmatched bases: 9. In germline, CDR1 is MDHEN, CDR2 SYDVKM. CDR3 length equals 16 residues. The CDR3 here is CASSYSGSASTGELFF. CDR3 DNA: TGTGCCAGCAGCTATAGCGGGAGTGCTTCCACCGGGGAGCTGTTTTTT.

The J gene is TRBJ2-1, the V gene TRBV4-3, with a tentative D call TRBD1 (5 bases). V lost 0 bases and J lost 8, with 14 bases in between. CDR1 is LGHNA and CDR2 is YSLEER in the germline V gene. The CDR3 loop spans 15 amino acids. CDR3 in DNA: TGCGCCAGCAGCCAAGATGAAAGAAAGGGGTATGAGCAGTTCTTC. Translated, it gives CASSQDERKGYEQFF.

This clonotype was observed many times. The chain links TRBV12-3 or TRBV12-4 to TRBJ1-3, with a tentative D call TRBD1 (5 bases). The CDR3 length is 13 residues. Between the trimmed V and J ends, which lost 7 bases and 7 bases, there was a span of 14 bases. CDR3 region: CASTLPKGNTIYF. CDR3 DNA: TGTGCCAGCACCCTTCCGAAGGGGAACACCATATATTTT.

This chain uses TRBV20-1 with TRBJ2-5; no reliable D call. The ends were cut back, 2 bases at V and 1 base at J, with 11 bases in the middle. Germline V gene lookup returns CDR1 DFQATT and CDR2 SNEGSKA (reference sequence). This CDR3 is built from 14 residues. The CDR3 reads CSARSLLVQETQYF. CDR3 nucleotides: TGCAGTGCTAGATCCCTCCTGGTCCAAGAGACCCAGTACTTC.

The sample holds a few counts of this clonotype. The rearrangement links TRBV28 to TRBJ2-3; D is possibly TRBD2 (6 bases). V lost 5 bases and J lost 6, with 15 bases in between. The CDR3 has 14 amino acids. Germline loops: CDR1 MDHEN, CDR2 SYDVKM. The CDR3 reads CASSQLMGRDTQYF. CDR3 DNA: TGTGCCAGCAGTCAACTAATGGGGAGGGATACGCAGTATTTT.